Below are 12 T cell receptor beta chains sequenced from a single sample in a study of blood T cell repertoires in COVID-19. Assay used: immunoSEQ multiplex PCR; TCRdb lists only in-frame clones, some missing. This table has roughly 53,000 clones, approximately 80% appearing once. Material: peripheral blood. These receptors all stem from a man aged 65-85 years with active or convalescent COVID-19.

This rearrangement joins TRBV12-3 or TRBV12-4 to TRBJ1-2; no clear D. Trimming shortened V by 3 bases and J by 2 bases, and 7 bases separated the two germline ends. The length of the CDR3 is 13 residues. The CDR3 DNA follows: TGTGCCAGCAGTTTGCGCAGGAACTATGGCTACACCTTC. Protein product: CASSLRRNYGYTF.

The rearrangement links TRBV2 to TRBJ1-1; 7 nucleotides line up with TRBD1. This CDR3 comprises 13 residues. Germline CDR1 reads SNHLY; CDR2 reads FYNNEI. With V trimmed by 4 bases and J by 1 base, 0 bases remained unmatched. The CDR3 loop reads CASSGQGNTEAFF. The CDR3, as DNA: TGTGCCAGCAGTGGACAGGGGAACACTGAAGCTTTCTTT.

This clone is a singleton in its sample. The V and J genes are TRBV12-3 or TRBV12-4 and TRBJ1-1; no definite D call. Trimming stripped 8 bases from V and 8 bases from J, with 15 bases between. This CDR3 is built from 12 residues. The CDR3 DNA reads TGTGCCAGCCTTCTGGAGGAAGCCGAAGCTTTCTTT. Translated, it gives CASLLEEAEAFF.

The rearrangement links TRBV6-5 to TRBJ1-5, with TRBD1 identical over 8 bases. This CDR3 is built from 14 residues. The germline V gene has CDR1 MNHEY and CDR2 SVGAGI. With 5 bases clipped from V and 2 bases from J, the junction kept 2 bases outside the gene matches. The CDR3 loop is CASSPTGGNQPQHF. CDR3 nucleotide sequence: TGTGCCAGCAGTCCGACAGGGGGCAATCAGCCCCAGCATTTT.

J is TRBJ2-5 and V is TRBV7-2; TRBD2 aligns across 8 bases. Germline V lookup: CDR1 SGHTA, CDR2 FQGNSA. This CDR3 is 16 amino acids long. The V gene end was trimmed by 0 bases and the J gene end by 4 bases; junction bases not matched to a gene: 7. CDR3 sequence: CASSLAGGGRSETQYF. The CDR3 coding sequence is TGTGCCAGCAGCTTAGCGGGCGGGGGGCGATCAGAGACCCAGTACTTC.

The sample holds a few counts of this clone. The chain carries TRBV11-2 and TRBJ1-1; the D is unclear. Trimming removed 3 bases at V and 7 bases at J, with 6 bases between. CDR3 length equals 11 residues. Germline V lookup: CDR1 SGHAT, CDR2 FQNNGV. The DNA of the CDR3 is TGTGCCAGCAGCTTCAGTCTTGAAGCTTTCTTT. Amino acid sequence: CASSFSLEAFF. Full variable domain (missing parts from reference TRBV11-2 and TRBJ1-1): EAGVAQSPRYKIIEKRQSVAFWCNPISGHATLYWYQQILGQGPKLLIQFQNNGVVDDSQLPKDRFSAERLKGVDSTLKIQPAKLEDSAVYLCASSFSLEAFFGQGTRLTVV.

The V and J genes are TRBV21-1 and TRBJ1-2; the table calls TRBD1, which could not be checked here. TRBV21-1 is designated a pseudogene. The CDR3 contains 16 residues. DNA for the CDR3: TGTGCCAGCAGCAAACGGGAGACAGGGGCCCCCTATGGCTACACCTTC. This codes for CASSKRETGAPYGYTF.

Comments on this clone: The junction shows a germline mismatch at one end, possibly a read error. The V gene is TRBV7-2, the J gene TRBJ1-2; TRBD1 matches at 7 bases. The germline V gene encodes CDR1 SGHTA and CDR2 FQGNSA. The length of the CDR3 is 13 residues. CDR3 nucleotide sequence: TGTGCCAGCAGCTTAGAGCCCCAACAGGGGACCTTTTTC. Translation gives CASSLEPQQGTFF. Filled out from reference TRBV7-2 and TRBJ1-2, the complete variable domain reads GAGVSQSPSNKVTEKGKDVELRCDPISGHTALYWYRQSLGQGLEFLIYFQGNSAPDKSGLPSDRFSAERTGGSVSTLTIQRTQQEDSAVYLCASSLEPQQGTFFGSGTRLTVV.

As concerns this clone: Sequence at one end of the junction differs from germline and may be a read error. This chain joins TRBV19 and TRBJ2-7; 7 bases map to TRBD1. The germline V gene has CDR1 LNHDA and CDR2 SQIVND (reference sequence). The CDR3 sequence is 14 residues long. The CDR3: CASSPLGGAEERYF. In nucleotides, the CDR3 is TGTGCCAGTAGTCCCCTAGGGGGCGCGGAAGAGCGGTACTTC.

The chain combines TRBV11-3 with TRBJ2-3; TRBD2 agrees at 15 bases. Germline trimming cut 5 bases from V and 4 bases from J; bases unmatched to any gene: 4. The CDR3 spans 16 residues. The germline V gene encodes CDR1 SGHNT and CDR2 YENEEA. CDR3 coding DNA: TGTGCCAGCAGCCGCGGGACTAGCGGGAGGTCAGATACGCAGTATTTT. It specifies CASSRGTSGRSDTQYF.

The V and J genes are TRBV5-4 and TRBJ2-3; a possible D gene is TRBD2 (6 bases). This CDR3 comprises 15 residues. Germline CDR1 SGHNT, CDR2 YYREEE (reference sequence). V lost 0 bases and J 6 bases, leaving 14 bases between the germline ends. CDR3 nucleotides: TGTGCCAGCAGCTTGGGAGCAGGGCTAGCGGATACGCAGTATTTT. Amino acids: CASSLGAGLADTQYF. Full variable domain (rest looked up from reference TRBV5-4 and TRBJ2-3): ETGVTQSPTHLIKTRGQQVTLRCSSQSGHNTVSWYQQALGQGPQFIFQYYREEENGRGNFPPRFSGLQFPNYSSELNVNALELDDSALYLCASSLGAGLADTQYFGPGTRLTVL.

The chain links TRBV4-1 to TRBJ2-7; 7 bases map to TRBD1. This CDR3 spans 17 amino acids. From germline, CDR1 is MGHRA and CDR2 YSYEKL. The V segment lost 4 bases and the J segment 0 bases; nucleotides outside the gene matches: 12. For the CDR3, the DNA is TGCGCCAGCAGCCCCTCGGCTGTGACAGGGAGCTCCTACGAGCAGTACTTC. Protein sequence: CASSPSAVTGSSYEQYF.